A single sample is the source of the 19 T cell receptor beta chains below, sequenced in a study of T cell changes during pregnancy in multiple sclerosis. TCRdb's table, derived via immunoSEQ multiplex PCR, lists solely in-frame clones and lacks some. This sample has about 56,000 clones, with 80% to 90% found just once. The sequenced sample consisted of peripheral blood from another person, used as feeder cells. These receptors were taken from a human donor whose cells served as feeder cells for cultures in a pregnancy study.

This clone has only one observation. This chain joins TRBV23-1 and TRBJ1-4; no reliable D call. TRBV23-1 is placed among ORFs of uncertain function. V was trimmed by 0 bases and J by 5 bases, leaving 10 bases between them. The CDR3 spans 15 residues. CDR3 sequence: CASSQSHGRNEKLFF. The CDR3 DNA reads as TGCGCCAGCAGTCAATCGCATGGACGGAATGAAAAACTGTTTTTT.

This clone was picked up one time. This chain connects TRBV5-1 to TRBJ2-5, with TRBD2 matching over 9 bases. The CDR3 consists of 14 residues. V shed 2 bases, J shed 4 bases, and the junction held 3 bases outside the gene matches. CDR1 is SGHRS, CDR2 YFSETQ, per germline. The CDR3 is CASSFSGSGETQYF. In nucleotides, the CDR3 is TGCGCCAGCAGCTTTAGCGGGAGCGGAGAGACCCAGTACTTC.

The V call is TRBV27, the J call TRBJ1-5; unclear D gene. V was clipped by 3 bases and J by 6 bases, with 6 bases between them. Germline assignment: CDR1 MNHEY and CDR2 SMNVEV (reference sequence). The CDR3 has 12 residues. The CDR3 sequence: CASSFLGQPQHF. The CDR3 nucleotides read TGTGCCAGCAGTTTTTTGGGTCAGCCCCAGCATTTT.

The chain is built from TRBV7-2 and TRBJ2-1; weak D call: TRBD2 (5 bases). This CDR3 is 13 amino acids long. Trimming cost V 5 bases and J 10 bases, with 15 bases left between them. CDR1 is SGHTA, CDR2 FQGNSA, per germline. The CDR3 nucleotides are TGTGCCAGCAGCCCTAGGCGGAGACTAGAGCAGTTCTTC. Its protein product is CASSPRRRLEQFF.

This clone was observed once. V gene TRBV10-3 combines with J gene TRBJ1-3; TRBD1 might be the D (6 bases). Germline-derived CDR1 and CDR2 are ENHRY and SYGVKD. This CDR3 is built from 15 residues. The V gene lost 0 bases and the J gene lost 2 bases, with 8 bases spanning the gap. The CDR3: CAISESRGAGNTIYF. The CDR3 DNA reads TGTGCCATCAGTGAGTCGAGGGGGGCTGGAAACACCATATATTTT.

This chain connects TRBV5-8 to TRBJ1-1, with 7 bases fitting TRBD1. CDR1 is SGHTS, CDR2 YDEGEE, per germline. The CDR3 runs 16 residues. J gave up 3 bases and V 9 bases, and 17 bases lay outside the gene matches. The chain's CDR3 is CATPKGAEAKDTEAFF. The CDR3 DNA reads TGTGCCACCCCTAAGGGGGCTGAAGCCAAAGACACTGAAGCTTTCTTT.

The V gene is TRBV19, the J gene TRBJ2-7, with 10 bases lining up with TRBD1. The CDR3 contains 14 residues. The V segment lost 6 bases and the J segment 5 bases; nucleotides outside the gene matches: 7. Per germline, CDR1 LNHDA and CDR2 SQIVND (reference sequence). DNA of the CDR3: TGTGCCAGTAGCACCGGGACAGGGGCTAACGAGCAGTACTTC. Residues: CASSTGTGANEQYF.

The V and J genes are TRBV19 and TRBJ1-5; TRBD1 is a possible D gene (6 bases). This CDR3 has 16 residues. The germline CDR1 and CDR2 sequences are LNHDA and SQIVND (reference sequence). V was pared by 3 bases and J by 3 bases, with 15 bases between. The CDR3 DNA sequence: TGTGCCAGTAGTATTATTAAGGGGGTTAACAATCAGCCCCAGCATTTT. Translated: CASSIIKGVNNQPQHF.

The V and J genes are TRBV5-1 and TRBJ1-1; D unclear. This CDR3 has 13 amino acids. V was shortened by 0 bases and J by 3 bases, with 6 bases between the two germline ends. Germline values: CDR1 SGHRS, CDR2 YFSETQ. In DNA, the CDR3 is TGCGCCAGCAGCTTGGTGATGGACACTGAAGCTTTCTTT. Translation: CASSLVMDTEAFF.

The rearrangement uses TRBV7-3 and TRBJ1-2; 8 positions agree with TRBD1. J was trimmed by 5 bases and V by 2 bases; bases with no gene match: 7. This CDR3 has 15 residues. In germline, CDR1 is SGHTA, CDR2 FQGTGA. CDR3 amino acids: CASSLVPGGGYGYTF. The CDR3, as DNA: TGTGCCAGCAGCTTAGTTCCAGGGGGCGGATATGGCTACACCTTC.

This clone has just a few counts. The chain links TRBV30 to TRBJ1-3, with a possible D match to TRBD1 (6 bases). CDR1 is GTSNPN, CDR2 SVGIG, per germline (reference sequence). Trimming cost V 5 bases and J 2 bases, with 13 bases left between them. CDR3 length equals 14 residues. The CDR3 DNA is TGTGCCTGGGAACGAGCAGGGGCTGGAAACACCATATATTTT. Translation: CAWERAGAGNTIYF.

The chain employs TRBV7-9 and TRBJ2-7; maybe TRBD2 (5 bases). There are 13 residues in the CDR3. Between the trimmed V and J ends, which lost 4 bases and 1 base, there was a span of 8 bases. Looked up from germline, CDR1 is SEHNR and CDR2 is FQNEAQ (reference sequence). CDR3: CASSYGDSYEQYF. The CDR3 bases are TGTGCCAGCAGCTACGGGGATTCCTACGAGCAGTACTTC.

The chain links TRBV19 to TRBJ2-2; D is ambiguous. V was cut by 3 bases and J by 0 bases, with 5 bases left in between. The CDR3 has 14 residues. Germline V gene data show CDR1 as LNHDA and CDR2 as SQIVND (reference sequence). The CDR3, as DNA: TGTGCCAGTAGTATTCAAGCGAACACCGGGGAGCTGTTTTTT. Its protein is CASSIQANTGELFF.

The chain joins TRBV18 to TRBJ2-1; a weak D match, TRBD2 (6 bases). The germline V gene encodes CDR1 KGHSH and CDR2 LQKENI. This CDR3 contains 14 residues. Trimming took off 3 bases at V and 0 bases at J, with 6 bases between the two ends. The CDR3, as DNA: TGTGCCAGCTCACCGACTAGCTCCTACAATGAGCAGTTCTTC. It specifies CASSPTSSYNEQFF.

The V call is TRBV7-7, the J call TRBJ1-1; D is undetermined. The CDR3 totals 13 residues. Germline V CDR1 and CDR2: SSHAT, FNYEAQ (reference sequence). Trimming took off 2 bases at V and 3 bases at J, with 7 bases between the two ends. CDR3 DNA sequence: TGTGCCAGCAGCTTAACTGTCGACACTGAAGCTTTCTTT. This gives the protein CASSLTVDTEAFF.

V is TRBV7-9 and J is TRBJ1-1; maybe TRBD1 (6 bases). The germline V and J ends were trimmed by 5 bases and 3 bases, with 13 bases remaining between them. Per the germline V gene, CDR1 is SEHNR and CDR2 is FQNEAQ (reference sequence). The CDR3 consists of 14 residues. CDR3 DNA sequence: TGTGCCAGCAGCCCAGGACAGATCCACACTGAAGCTTTCTTT. This sequence encodes CASSPGQIHTEAFF.

This chain joins TRBV25-1 and TRBJ2-1, with 8 positions matching TRBD1. From germline, CDR1 is MGHDK and CDR2 SYGVNS. The CDR3 length is 14 residues. The junction had 7 bases not matched to a gene; V was cut back by 5 bases and J by 7 bases. CDR3 sequence reads: CASSRTGYENEQFF. CDR3 DNA: TGTGCCAGCAGTAGGACAGGGTACGAGAATGAGCAGTTCTTC.

This clone was observed once. The chain recombines TRBV4-1 with TRBJ2-3; D remains ambiguous. The V gene lost 4 bases and the J gene lost 2 bases, with 10 bases spanning the gap. The CDR3 is 14 residues long. Germline V gives CDR1 MGHRA, CDR2 YSYEKL. Here the CDR3 reads CASSLSQTTDTQYF. In DNA form, the CDR3 reads TGCGCCAGCAGCCTTTCGCAGACCACAGATACGCAGTATTTT.

This chain uses TRBV6-1 with TRBJ2-7, with a tentative D call TRBD2 (5 bases). Trimming shortened V by 7 bases and J by 3 bases, and 10 bases separated the two germline ends. The CDR3 has 12 residues. In germline, CDR1 is MNHNS, CDR2 SASEGT. CDR3 sequence reads: CASNPGFYEQYF. DNA of the CDR3: TGTGCCAGCAATCCGGGATTCTACGAGCAGTACTTC.